One TCR beta chain is described in this entry. The sample originates from a study of blood T cell repertoires in COVID-19. Study-wide background: Collection of acute and convalescent COVID-19 samples took place in the United States, Italy and Spain.

As handled by the study authors: Estimation of nucleated cell counts was performed using reference gene primer amplification. Measured with immunoSEQ multiplex PCR; TCRdb has only the in-frame clones, and not every one. Clonal size and the V and J genes are those of that table, whereas D and trimming came from the DNA. Of 27,000 or so clones in the sample, 82% were seen once. V lost 6 bases and J lost 4, with 12 bases in between. This CDR3 contains 13 residues. Germline CDR1 MDHEN, CDR2 SYDVKM. Sequencing was performed on peripheral blood. This TCR was sampled from an elderly man with active or convalescent COVID-19. The rearrangement joins TRBV28 to TRBJ1-1; D perhaps matches TRBD1 (5 bases). Written as DNA, the CDR3 is TGTGCCAGCAGAGACTCAGGGTTCACTGAAGCTTTCTTT. Its translation is CASRDSGFTEAFF. Based on the CDR3 plus reference TRBV28 and TRBJ1-1, the full variable domain is DVKVTQSSRYLVKRTGEKVFLECVQDMDHENMFWYRQDPGLGLRLIYFSYDVKMKEKGDIPEGYSVSREKKERFSLILESASTNQTSMYLCASRDSGFTEAFFGQGTRLTVV.